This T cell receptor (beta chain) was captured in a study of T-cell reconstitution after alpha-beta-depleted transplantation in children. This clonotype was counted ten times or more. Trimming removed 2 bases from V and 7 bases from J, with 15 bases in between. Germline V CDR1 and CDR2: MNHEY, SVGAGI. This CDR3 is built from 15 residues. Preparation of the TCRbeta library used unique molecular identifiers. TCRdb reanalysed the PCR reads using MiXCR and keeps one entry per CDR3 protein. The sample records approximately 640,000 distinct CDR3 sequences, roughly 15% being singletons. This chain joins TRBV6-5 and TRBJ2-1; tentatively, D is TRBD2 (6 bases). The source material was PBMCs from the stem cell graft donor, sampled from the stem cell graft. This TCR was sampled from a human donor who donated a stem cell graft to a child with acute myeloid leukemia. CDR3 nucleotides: TGTGCCAGCAGTTACGGGGGGAACCCAAGGAATGAGCAGTTCTTC. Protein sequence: CASSYGGNPRNEQFF.